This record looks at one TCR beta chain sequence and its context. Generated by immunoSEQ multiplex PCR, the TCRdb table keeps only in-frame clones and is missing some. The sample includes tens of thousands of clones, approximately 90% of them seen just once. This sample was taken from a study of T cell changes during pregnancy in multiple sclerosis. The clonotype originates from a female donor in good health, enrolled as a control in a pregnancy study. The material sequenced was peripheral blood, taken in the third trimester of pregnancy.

CDR3 sequence: CASSESVGAHQPQHF. The CDR3 DNA follows: TGTGCCAGCAGTGAATCGGTAGGGGCCCATCAGCCCCAGCATTTT. The J gene is TRBJ1-5, the V gene TRBV6-1, with D perhaps TRBD1 (5 bases). CDR1 is MNHNS, CDR2 SASEGT, per germline. The CDR3 sequence is 15 residues long. V lost 2 bases, J lost 5 bases, and 13 bases lay in between.